This T cell receptor beta chain was sequenced for a study of blood T cell repertoires in COVID-19. For the study at large: COVID-19 samples, acute and convalescent, were from the United States, Italy and Spain. The analysed material was cDNA or gDNA that came from T cells, B-cell-depleted T cells, or PBMCs.

Per the original methods: Reference gene primers were amplified, and this amplification served to estimate nucleated cell counts. Libraries were prepared by immunoSEQ multiplex PCR; TCRdb keeps only in-frame clonotypes and omits some of them. The V and J calls and clone size are taken from that table; D and trimming were inferred from the DNA. Altogether 45,000 to 65,000 clones are present, roughly nine tenths being singletons, with the ten largest covering about 27%. CDR1 and CDR2 (germline): MGHDK, SYGVNS. Between the trimmed V and J ends, which lost 2 bases and 4 bases, there was a span of 12 bases. CDR3 size: 15 residues.

The material sequenced was peripheral blood. The receptor was derived from a human donor in a cohort sampled during active COVID-19. J is TRBJ2-1 and V is TRBV25-1; TRBD2 is a possible D gene (6 bases). The CDR3 DNA reads as TGTGCCAGCAGTGAAGGGGGGACGATATACAATGAGCAGTTCTTC. Residues: CASSEGGTIYNEQFF.